This T cell receptor beta chain was captured in a study of T cell responses to AZD1222 COVID-19 vaccine. Whole-study results and caveats: Reports indicate that nearly half of spike-specific TCRs are directed at unmutated variant regions.

Germline V gene lookup returns CDR1 SGHRS and CDR2 YFSETQ. The CDR3 has 16 amino acids. V trimming: 4 bases; J trimming: 3 bases; junction bases outside the gene matches: 11. A word on this clone: No antigen is known for it.

Profiled with immunoSEQ multiplex PCR; TCRdb holds only in-frame clones, not every one. The table records over 150,000 clones, about 93% of them present only once. The TCR comes from an adult who received the MenACWY meningococcal vaccine as a control. Sequencing was performed on peripheral blood, taken 28 days after the second dose of the MenACWY control vaccine. The genes are TRBV5-1 and TRBJ2-3, with 7 positions matching TRBD1. CDR3 sequence: CASSLYPDRVTDTQYF. In DNA form, the CDR3 reads TGCGCCAGCAGCCTATACCCCGACAGGGTGACAGATACGCAGTATTTT.